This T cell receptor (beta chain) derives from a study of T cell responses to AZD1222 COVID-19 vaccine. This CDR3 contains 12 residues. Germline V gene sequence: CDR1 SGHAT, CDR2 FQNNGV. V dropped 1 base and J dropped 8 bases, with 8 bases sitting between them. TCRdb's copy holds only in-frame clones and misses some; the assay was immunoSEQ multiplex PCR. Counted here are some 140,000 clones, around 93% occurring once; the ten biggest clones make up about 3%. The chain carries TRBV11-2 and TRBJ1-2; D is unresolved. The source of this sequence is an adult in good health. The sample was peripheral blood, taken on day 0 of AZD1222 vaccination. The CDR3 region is CASSLAAGGYTF. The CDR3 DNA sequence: TGTGCCAGCAGCTTAGCCGCGGGGGGCTACACCTTC.